This T cell receptor beta chain was sequenced in a study of T cells in Graves' hyperthyroidism and ophthalmopathy. The CDR3 runs 16 residues. V trimming: 6 bases; J trimming: 1 base; junction bases outside the gene matches: 5. Germline V gene lookup returns CDR1 MNHNS and CDR2 SASEGT. Clinicians diagnosed patients from clinical symptoms, serum thyroxine and TRAb, thyroid ultrasound and orbital computed tomography. Blood was sampled at initial diagnosis of hyperthyroidism, prior to onset of any ophthalmopathy symptoms. It was RNA transcripts that yielded the amplified TCR beta CDR3 regions. HTBI primers drove first-round RT-PCR of the TCR CDR3. TCRdb itself ran the multiplex PCR reads through MiXCR, one entry per CDR3 protein. Here the sample spans roughly 400,000 distinct CDR3 sequences, around 16% being singletons.

The chain combines TRBV6-1 with TRBJ2-2; 10 bases are a match to TRBD1. The receptor was isolated from a woman aged 18-29 years with Graves' hyperthyroidism that later progressed to Graves' ophthalmopathy. Sequenced material: blood. The CDR3 nucleotides read TGTGCCAGCAGCAAACGGGACAGGGGGAACACCGGGGAGCTGTTTTTT. This codes for CASSKRDRGNTGELFF.